This T cell receptor beta chain was captured by sequencing in a study of blood T cell repertoires in COVID-19 (dated by TCRdb to between 2020 and 2021). About the full investigation: Collaborator samples came from the United States, Italy and Spain and covered acute and convalescent phases of COVID-19. The prospective study material was composed of cDNA or gDNA derived from T cells, B-cell-depleted T cells, or PBMCs. The repertoires were made available in a free public database intended to serve as a resource for research on the immune response to SARS-CoV-2. A de-identified subject ID, COVID-19 status, age in years and sex were almost always included in the sample metadata. Subjects who had been exposed to COVID-19, were actively infected with it, or had recovered from it provided the deeply sampled blood TCRbeta repertoires that made up the dataset. Where HLA class I and class II types were available, the types were taken from metadata supplied by the sample provider, not from assay-based typing. Samples came from the ongoing ImmuneRACE study (first 160 participants) plus 1,254 subjects from 6 global collaborators. Overall study outcomes, separate from this receptor: How much clinical and demographic metadata was included differed by source and by participant, and the metadata was provided uncurated.

For this clone: No antigen is known for it. Base quality data are lacking; no much larger clone is found one base away.

Collaborating institutions collected whole blood in K2EDTA tubes following their own protocols. Collaborator samples were shipped for TCRbeta analysis as frozen whole blood, isolated PBMCs, or DNA extracted from either sample type. V was cut back by 0 bases and J by 3 bases, leaving a gap of 14 bases between them. From the cysteine through the phenylalanine, the CDR3 covers 16 amino acids. This entry keeps only the CDR3 DNA: 48 bases, framed from base 1. The germline V gene (reference sequence) gives CDR1 as SGHNT and CDR2 as YYREEE. The immunoSEQ Assay, a bias-controlled multiplex PCR, was used to amplify TCRbeta CDR3 regions from genomic DNA. Under the source paper's analysis protocol: The number of nucleated cells in each sample was estimated from the amplification of reference gene primers within the assay. To quantify the absolute abundance of each unique TCRbeta CDR3 rearrangement, sequence reads were collapsed and filtered. For each sample, productive Simpson clonality was calculated by taking the square root of Simpson's diversity index across productive rearrangements. TCRdb stores this immuneACCESS table with in-frame sequences only. Part of the clones is absent; in the studies checked, under half of the shortfall reflects unresolved V genes, and no reason is known for the rest. Clonal size and the V and J genes are those of that table, whereas D and trimming came from the DNA. In all, the sample holds some 100,000 clones, and roughly 80% of those were seen once. More than 9% of the sample lies in the top ten.

The V gene is TRBV5-4 and the J gene is TRBJ2-3, with a weak D call of TRBD1 (6 bases match). Sequenced sample: peripheral blood. The sequence was obtained from a human donor in a cohort sampled during active COVID-19. The CDR3 in this case is CASSLAYRVVTDTQYF. The DNA is as follows: TGTGCCAGCAGCTTGGCTTACAGGGTAGTGACAGATACGCAGTATTTT.